The rows below give T cell receptor beta chains drawn from one sample of a study of blood T cell repertoires in COVID-19. The repertoire was sequenced with immunoSEQ multiplex PCR; TCRdb's copy has only in-frame clones and lacks some. Of about 87,000 clones listed, roughly 88% are singletons. Material for sequencing was peripheral blood. The source is a woman older than 75 with COVID-19, enrolled during active disease. Each CDR3 is given with its conserved first and last residue. Fields, in order: D gene, V gene, clone size, J gene, CDR3 protein, CDR3 DNA. D genes are given only for firm matches. Size values are once, few and many counts, or a class for expanded clones, and some rows have none.

D: -; V: TRBV28; size: -; J: TRBJ1-5; CDR3: CASSFWGDSNQPQHF; DNA: TGTGCCAGCAGTTTTTGGGGGGATAGCAATCAGCCCCAGCATTTT
D: -; V: TRBV5-6; size: -; J: TRBJ2-6; CDR3: CASSFRVAGANVLTF; DNA: TGTGCCAGCAGCTTCAGGGTCGCGGGGGCCAACGTCCTGACTTTC
D: TRBD2; V: TRBV5-1; size: -; J: TRBJ2-7; CDR3: CASSSNSGRVEQYF; DNA: TGCGCCAGCAGCTCGAATAGCGGGAGGGTCGAGCAGTACTTC
D: -; V: TRBV19; size: -; J: TRBJ2-3; CDR3: CASSIDYRRHTDTQYF; DNA: TGTGCCAGTAGTATTGACTATCGCCGACACACAGATACGCAGTATTTT
D: TRBD2; V: TRBV6-5; size: -; J: TRBJ2-7; CDR3: CASTPTSGASYEQYF; DNA: TGTGCCAGCACCCCGACTAGCGGGGCCTCCTACGAGCAGTACTTC
D: -; V: TRBV11-3; size: -; J: TRBJ2-7; CDR3: CASSSRGVGYEQYF; DNA: TGTGCCAGCAGCAGCAGGGGGGTCGGCTACGAGCAGTACTTC
D: -; V: TRBV7-3; size: -; J: TRBJ1-2; CDR3: CASSLGTFYGYTF; DNA: TGTGCCAGCAGCCTAGGGACTTTTTATGGCTACACCTTC
D: -; V: TRBV10-2; size: -; J: TRBJ2-1; CDR3: CAIGAPGHFFNEQFF; DNA: TGCGCCATAGGGGCCCCGGGACATTTTTTTAATGAGCAGTTCTTC
D: TRBD1; V: TRBV28; size: few; J: TRBJ2-2; CDR3: CATWTGFFSGELFF; DNA: TGTGCCACTTGGACAGGGTTCTTTTCCGGGGAGCTGTTTTTT
D: -; V: TRBV27; size: few; J: TRBJ1-4; CDR3: CASSLQGINEKLFF; DNA: TGTGCCAGCAGTTTGCAGGGTATTAATGAAAAACTGTTTTTT
D: -; V: TRBV6-5; size: once; J: TRBJ2-5; CDR3: CASSRTFQETQYF; DNA: TGTGCCAGCAGTCGGACTTTCCAAGAGACCCAGTACTTC
D: -; V: TRBV18; size: once; J: TRBJ2-5; CDR3: CASQFQGGETQYF; DNA: TGTGCCAGCCAATTCCAGGGTGGAGAGACCCAGTACTTC
D: -; V: TRBV7-2; size: once; J: TRBJ1-1; CDR3: CASRYIFMNTEAFF; DNA: TGTGCCAGCAGGTACATCTTTATGAACACTGAAGCTTTCTTT
D: TRBD1; V: TRBV28; size: many; J: TRBJ2-7; CDR3: CASSLRQGVSYEQYF; DNA: TGTGCCAGCAGTTTGCGACAGGGGGTAAGCTACGAGCAGTACTTC
D: TRBD2; V: TRBV29-1; size: -; J: TRBJ2-5; CDR3: CSVEGTSGGQETQYF; DNA: TGCAGCGTGGAAGGGACTAGCGGGGGGCAAGAGACCCAGTACTTC
D: -; V: TRBV10-3; size: -; J: TRBJ1-6; CDR3: CAISEYGRVNSPLHF; DNA: TGTGCCATCAGTGAGTATGGCAGGGTTAATTCACCCCTCCACTTT
D: TRBD2; V: TRBV27; size: -; J: TRBJ2-3; CDR3: CASSFGASGGASVGTDTQYF; DNA: TGTGCCAGCAGTTTCGGGGCTAGCGGGGGGGCCAGTGTTGGCACAGATACGCAGTATTTT
D: -; V: TRBV19; size: -; J: TRBJ2-3; CDR3: CASSIQGHSTDTQYF; DNA: TGTGCCAGTAGTATCCAGGGACACAGCACAGATACGCAGTATTTT
D: -; V: TRBV15; size: -; J: TRBJ1-5; CDR3: CATSRERDNQPQHF; DNA: TGTGCCACCAGCAGGGAGAGGGACAATCAGCCCCAGCATTTT
D: TRBD1; V: TRBV11-2; size: -; J: TRBJ1-3; CDR3: CASSLIRDRGNTIYF; DNA: TGTGCCAGCAGCTTAATTCGGGACAGGGGAAACACCATATATTTT
D: -; V: TRBV18; size: -; J: TRBJ2-3; CDR3: CASSPPKPSSTDTQYF; DNA: TGTGCCAGCTCACCACCTAAGCCTAGCAGCACAGATACGCAGTATTTT
D: -; V: TRBV12-3/TRBV12-4; size: -; J: TRBJ2-7; CDR3: CASSGGSPYEQYF; DNA: TGTGCCAGCAGTGGCGGGTCACCCTACGAGCAGTACTTC
D: TRBD2; V: TRBV7-3; size: -; J: TRBJ2-3; CDR3: CASSAGLANTDTQYF; DNA: TGTGCCAGCAGCGCGGGACTAGCCAACACAGATACGCAGTATTTT
D: -; V: TRBV2; size: -; J: TRBJ2-2; CDR3: CASRLLVNTGELFF; DNA: TGTGCCAGCAGGTTACTAGTGAACACCGGGGAGCTGTTTTTT
D: -; V: TRBV28; size: -; J: TRBJ2-3; CDR3: CASSLGGSTDTQYF; DNA: TGTGCCAGCAGTTTAGGCGGGAGCACAGATACGCAGTATTTT
D: -; V: TRBV27; size: -; J: TRBJ1-1; CDR3: CASSPNGGEAFF; DNA: TGTGCCAGCAGTCCCAATGGAGGAGAAGCTTTCTTT
D: TRBD1; V: TRBV11-2; size: -; J: TRBJ1-6; CDR3: CASSPGQGFDSSLHF; DNA: TGTGCCAGCAGTCCAGGACAGGGCTTTGATTCATCCCTCCACTTT
D: TRBD2; V: TRBV11-2; size: -; J: TRBJ2-2; CDR3: CASSLEGAGGYAGELFF; DNA: TGTGCCAGCAGCTTAGAAGGAGCGGGAGGGTACGCCGGGGAGCTGTTTTTT
D: TRBD2; V: TRBV25-1; size: -; J: TRBJ2-7; CDR3: CASTVSGGTYEQYF; DNA: TGTGCCAGCACGGTGAGCGGGGGGACCTACGAGCAGTACTTC
D: -; V: TRBV6-5; size: -; J: TRBJ2-7; CDR3: CASGRADSSYEQYF; DNA: TGTGCCAGCGGCCGAGCGGATAGCTCCTACGAGCAGTACTTC
D: TRBD2; V: TRBV3-1/TRBV3-2; size: -; J: TRBJ2-7; CDR3: CASSQLAGYSYEQYF; DNA: TGTGCCAGCAGCCAGCTAGCGGGGTACTCCTACGAGCAGTACTTC
D: TRBD2; V: TRBV5-6; size: few; J: TRBJ2-7; CDR3: CASSAAVAGAYEQYF; DNA: TGTGCCAGCAGCGCGGCGGTTGCGGGAGCCTACGAGCAGTACTTC
D: -; V: TRBV30; size: -; J: TRBJ2-1; CDR3: CAWSRGYDYNEQFF; DNA: TGTGCCTGGAGCCGGGGTTACGACTACAATGAGCAGTTCTTC